These 26 T cell receptor beta chains share one sample of origin, sequenced in a study of breast tumors, draining lymph nodes, adjacent tissues. TCRdb recomputed calls from the multiplex PCR reads with MiXCR, one row per CDR3 protein. The table records roughly 49,000 distinct CDR3 sequences, approximately 45% of them present only once. Sequencing used breast tumor tissue. All receptors derive from a female donor with breast cancer. Some clones in this sample may be carry-over from other donors' samples.

This clonotype has only one observation. The V and J genes are TRBV10-3 and TRBJ2-7, with 8 bases lining up with TRBD1. With V trimmed by 6 bases and J by 5 bases, 0 bases remained unmatched. Germline lookup yields CDR1 ENHRY and CDR2 SYGVKD. The length of the CDR3 is 11 residues. The chain's CDR3 is CAIRTGDEQYF. In nucleotides, the CDR3 is TGTGCCATCAGGACAGGGGACGAGCAGTACTTC.

The CDR3 nucleotides are TGTGCCAGCAGTCTAGGTTGTAGCAATCAGCCCCAGCATTTT. Protein: CASSLGCSNQPQHF. The rearrangement joins TRBV6-6 to TRBJ1-5, with D unclear. CDR1 MNHNY and CDR2 SVGAGI come from the germline V gene (reference sequence). This CDR3 region has 14 residues. The V end was cut by 5 bases, the J end by 0 bases, with 8 bases between.

In this sample, this clonotype turned up many times. The chain links TRBV2 to TRBJ2-2, with TRBD2 matching over 7 bases. Germline V gene data show CDR1 as SNHLY and CDR2 as FYNNEI. With V trimmed by 7 bases and J by 0 bases, 2 bases remained unmatched. The CDR3 sequence is 14 residues long. The CDR3 sequence: CASNAGANTGELFF. As DNA, the CDR3 is TGTGCCAGCAACGCGGGAGCGAACACCGGGGAGCTGTTTTTT.

This clonotype showed up many times. The chain couples TRBV28 to TRBJ1-6; 8 bases are shared with TRBD1. The CDR3 sequence is 16 residues long. The V gene's germline CDR1 is MDHEN and CDR2 SYDVKM. V trimming: 7 bases; J trimming: 9 bases; junction bases outside the gene matches: 14. CDR3 sequence reads: CASTLETTGGLSPLHF. CDR3 coding DNA: TGTGCCAGCACCTTAGAGACAACAGGGGGTCTTTCACCCCTCCACTTT.

In this sample, this clonotype turned up many times. The chain combines TRBV6-5 with TRBJ1-2; TRBD1 aligns across 8 bases. This CDR3 region has 14 residues. Per germline, CDR1 MNHEY and CDR2 SVGAGI. V gave up 5 bases and J gave up 3 bases; unmatched junction bases: 5. Here the CDR3 DNA reads TGTGCCAGCAGTCACCCGACAGGGGACTATGGCTACACCTTC. Encoded protein: CASSHPTGDYGYTF.

The CDR3 spells CASSREASGSLGTDTQYF. The CDR3, as DNA: TGTGCCAGCAGCCGCGAAGCTAGCGGGAGCCTGGGCACAGATACGCAGTATTTT. This chain connects TRBV27 to TRBJ2-3; 10 positions agree with TRBD2. This CDR3 is built from 18 residues. Per germline, CDR1 MNHEY and CDR2 SMNVEV (reference sequence). Trimming cost V 6 bases and J 1 base; bases outside gene matches: 13.

This clonotype has just one count. The chain combines TRBV19 with TRBJ2-5, with 9 bases that match TRBD2. Trimming took 3 bases from V and 4 from J; bases not matched to a gene: 6. CDR3 length equals 15 residues. The germline V gene has CDR1 LNHDA and CDR2 SQIVND (reference sequence). Written as DNA, the CDR3 is TGTGCCAGTAGTATGTCGGCTAGCGGGGTAGAGACCCAGTACTTC. Translated, it gives CASSMSASGVETQYF.

This clonotype was counted ten times or more. The rearrangement joins TRBV6-1 to TRBJ1-4; D gene ambiguous. CDR1 and CDR2 from the germline V gene are MNHNS and SASEGT. V was pared by 8 bases and J by 10 bases, with 17 bases between. The CDR3 runs to 13 residues. The CDR3 DNA reads TGTGCCAGCCAAGGCTTTTTAGGCAGAAAACTGTTTTTT. The encoded protein is CASQGFLGRKLFF.

The CDR3 DNA follows: TGTGCCAGCAGTGAGTTGGTGGGAATCTCCTACGAGCAGTACTTC. Protein: CASSELVGISYEQYF. This chain connects TRBV2 to TRBJ2-7, with D unclear. Trimming took off 3 bases at V and 0 bases at J, with 12 bases between the two ends. Germline CDR1 SNHLY, CDR2 FYNNEI. This CDR3 contains 15 residues. The whole variable domain, remainder taken from reference TRBV2 and TRBJ2-7, is EPEVTQTPSHQVTQMGQEVILRCVPISNHLYFYWYRQILGQKVEFLVSFYNNEISEKSEIFDDQFSVERPDGSNFTLKIRSTKLEDSAMYFCASSELVGISYEQYFGPGTRLTVT.

Concerning this clonotype: The germline gene is not matched at one end of the junction; a read error may be the cause. This sequence joins TRBV4-2 and TRBJ1-1; D gene uncertain. The CDR3 contains 13 residues. CDR1 is LGHNA, CDR2 YNFKEQ, per germline. DNA of the CDR3: TGTGCCAGCCGCCTGAATAGGAACGCTGAAGCTTTCTTT. Protein: CASRLNRNAEAFF.

This clonotype was detected ten times or more. V gene TRBV5-5 combines with J gene TRBJ1-5; D is unclear. CDR1 is SGHKS and CDR2 is YYEKEE in the germline V gene (reference sequence). The CDR3 has 16 amino acids. V lost 0 bases to trimming and J lost 1 base, with 11 bases between them. Here the CDR3 DNA reads TGTGCCAGCAGCTTGGATTGGGTGGCGAGCAATCAGCCCCAGCATTTT. It specifies CASSLDWVASNQPQHF.

In its sample, this clonotype was seen many times. This chain uses TRBV20-1 with TRBJ2-5; D not certain. The V end lost 0 bases, the J end lost 5 bases, and 4 bases lay between the germline ends. Germline-derived CDR1 and CDR2 are DFQATT and SNEGSKA (reference sequence). There are 11 residues in the CDR3. The CDR3 DNA reads as TGCAGTGCTAGAGATCCCGAGACCCAGTACTTC. Its translation: CSARDPETQYF.

The table lists this clonotype with many counts. One end of the junction does not line up with germline, which may come from a read error. The CDR3 is CASEPGQGATNIQYF. CDR3 sequence (DNA): TGTGCCAGCGAACCTGGGCAGGGGGCCACAAACATTCAGTACTTC. The chain combines TRBV2 with TRBJ2-4; 8 nucleotides line up with TRBD1. Germline V lookup: CDR1 SNHLY, CDR2 FYNNEI. CDR3 length: 15 residues. The full variable domain, rest sourced from reference TRBV2 and TRBJ2-4, is EPEVTQTPSHQVTQMGQEVILRCVPISNHLYFYWYRQILGQKVEFLVSFYNNEISEKSEIFDDQFSVERPDGSNFTLKIRSTKLEDSAMYFCASEPGQGATNIQYFGAGTRLSVL.

This clonotype was picked up a small number of times. Possible read error: a much larger clone is one base away. The chain carries TRBV14 and TRBJ2-7; 11 bases fit TRBD1. This CDR3 has 14 amino acids. Germline CDR1 is SGHDN and CDR2 is FVKESK. The CDR3 loop is CASSHWDRGDEQSF. In DNA, the CDR3 is TGTGCCAGCAGCCATTGGGACAGGGGGGACGAGCAGTCCTTC.

This clonotype has just a few counts. With a much larger clone just one base away, this may be a read error. The chain couples TRBV6-5 to TRBJ2-1, with D possibly TRBD2 on 6 matching bases. This CDR3 region has 11 residues. The germline V gene encodes CDR1 MNHEY and CDR2 SVGAGI. DNA for the CDR3: TGTGCCAGCAGTCACGGCGGGGAGCGGTTCTTC. Residues: CASSHGGERFF.

This clonotype was found many times. This chain connects TRBV6-7 to TRBJ1-2, with D possibly being TRBD1 (5 bases). TRBV6-7 is sorted into the ORF group, with uncertain function. The CDR3 sequence is 19 residues long. V was clipped by 0 bases and J by 6 bases, with 26 bases between them. CDR3 sequence: CASSYSTQIPRETEDGYTF. The CDR3 DNA reads TGTGCCAGCAGTTACTCGACACAAATTCCCCGGGAGACAGAGGATGGCTACACCTTC.

This clonotype was seen only once. The chain links TRBV14 to TRBJ2-3, with unresolved D. CDR3 length: 12 amino acids. Germline V gene lookup returns CDR1 SGHDN and CDR2 FVKESK. The V and J ends lost 1 base and 7 bases respectively, with 6 bases between them. CDR3 in amino acids: CASSQVQYTQYF. CDR3 nucleotides: TGTGCCAGCAGCCAAGTACAGTATACGCAGTATTTT.

The CDR3 nucleotides read TGTGCCAGCAGCCTACCAGGAACCCGGCGAAACACCATATATTTT. As protein: CASSLPGTRRNTIYF. The J gene is TRBJ1-3, the V gene TRBV3-1; D gene uncertain. Trimming stripped 4 bases from V and 5 bases from J, with 15 bases between. Germline loops: CDR1 LGHDT, CDR2 YNNKEL (reference sequence). This CDR3 region has 15 residues. Together with reference TRBV3-1 and TRBJ1-3, the CDR3 gives the full variable domain: DTAVSQTPKYLVTQMGNDKSIKCEQNLGHDTMYWYKQDSKKFLKIMFSYNNKELIINETVPNRFSPKSPDKAHLNLHINSLELGDSAVYFCASSLPGTRRNTIYFGEGSWLTVV.

With regard to this clonotype: In this CDR3 the conserved last residue, phenylalanine or tryptophan, is missing, so a read error is likely. V usage is TRBV7-2 and J usage is TRBJ1-2, with a possible D match to TRBD1 (5 bases). The CDR3 spans 13 residues. Deletions cut 6 bases from V and 5 bases from J, with 13 bases between. Germline V gene lookup returns CDR1 SGHTA and CDR2 FQGNSA. The CDR3 reads CASRRQTEYGYTS. The CDR3, as DNA: TGTGCCAGCAGAAGACAGACTGAGTATGGCTACACCTCC.

This clonotype was counted ten times or more. The rearrangement uses TRBV19 and TRBJ2-3; possible D gene TRBD1, 6 bases. Germline V gene lookup returns CDR1 LNHDA and CDR2 SQIVND (reference sequence). Trimming left V 5 bases short and J 0 bases short, with 15 bases between. The CDR3 loop spans 16 amino acids. The CDR3 reads CASSGGPTPSTDTQYF. The CDR3 nucleotides read TGTGCCAGTAGTGGGGGCCCCACACCGAGCACAGATACGCAGTATTTT.

This clonotype has at least ten counts. The chain links TRBV20-1 to TRBJ2-1, with 7 bases aligning to TRBD2. CDR1 DFQATT and CDR2 SNEGSKA come from the germline V gene (reference sequence). Germline trimming cut 3 bases from V and 10 bases from J; bases unmatched to any gene: 24. The CDR3 loop spans 18 amino acids. In nucleotides, the CDR3 is TGCAGTGCTAGTAGCGGCCTCGTTGGCGGGAGTTACTTATGGGAGCAGTTCTTC. Translated, it gives CSASSGLVGGSYLWEQFF.

In the case of this clonotype: At one of its ends the junction is not consistent with the germline gene, which may arise from a read error. This rearrangement joins TRBV7-9 to TRBJ2-5; D perhaps matches TRBD2 (5 bases). This CDR3 spans 18 amino acids. Germline CDR1 reads SEHNR; CDR2 reads FQNEAQ (reference sequence). As DNA, the CDR3 is TGTGCTAGCAGCCCACTCTGGTCCAGCGGCCGTGACCAAGAGACCCAGTACTTC. Its translation: CASSPLWSSGRDQETQYF.

This clonotype was seen ten or more times. The chain couples TRBV9 to TRBJ2-1; possible D gene TRBD1, 5 bases. Germline V gene data show CDR1 as SGDLS and CDR2 as YYNGEE. Trimming shortened V by 0 bases and J by 6 bases, and 13 bases separated the two germline ends. The CDR3 spans 15 residues. CDR3 loop: CASSVAIAGPNEQFF. The CDR3 DNA is TGTGCCAGCAGCGTAGCTATCGCAGGGCCCAATGAGCAGTTCTTC.

V usage is TRBV20-1 and J usage is TRBJ1-6, with D unclear. Germline V gene sequence: CDR1 DFQATT, CDR2 SNEGSKA (reference sequence). V dropped 1 base and J dropped 8 bases, with 12 bases sitting between them. CDR3 size: 14 residues. CDR3 loop: CSARVGQDDSPLHF. CDR3 bases: TGCAGTGCTAGAGTAGGGCAGGATGATTCACCCCTCCACTTT.

About this clonotype itself: A much larger clone sits a single nucleotide away, making a read error possible. CDR3 sequence reads: CASSKEVDTEASF. The CDR3 coding sequence is TGTGCCAGCAGCAAGGAGGTGGACACTGAAGCTTCCTTT. V usage is TRBV7-3 and J usage is TRBJ1-1; perhaps TRBD1 as D (5 bases). The germline gives CDR1 SGHTA, CDR2 FQGTGA. CDR3 size: 13 residues.

The sample holds many counts of this clonotype. CDR3 region: CASSLNAGRGTEAFF. As DNA, the CDR3 is TGTGCCAGCAGCTTAAACGCGGGCAGGGGGACTGAAGCTTTCTTT. The rearrangement links TRBV7-3 to TRBJ1-1; 7 nucleotides align to TRBD1. The CDR3 loop spans 15 amino acids. The V and J ends lost 1 base and 5 bases, in that order; junction bases with no gene match: 7. The V gene's germline CDR1 is SGHTA and CDR2 FQGTGA.